Listed below are T cell receptor beta chains from one sample, sequenced in a study of blood T cell repertoires in COVID-19. The table came from immunoSEQ multiplex PCR; TCRdb's copy has only in-frame clones and leaves some out. This repertoire shows some 90,000 clones, about nine tenths found once; its top ten account for about 8.1%. The sequencing input was peripheral blood. The receptors come from a man aged 50 to 59 with acute or convalescent COVID-19. CDR3s leave out the opening cysteine and the closing phenylalanine or tryptophan. Not every row has a clone size; where given, it reads once, few, many or a size class.

v_call: TRBV6-2/TRBV6-3
clone_size: NA
j_call: TRBJ2-1
cdr3_aa: ASSYPGREQF

v_call: TRBV11-2
clone_size: NA
j_call: TRBJ2-5
cdr3_aa: ASSPAGTRRD

v_call: TRBV5-1
clone_size: few
j_call: TRBJ1-1
cdr3_aa: ASSLASGGNTEAF

v_call: TRBV15
clone_size: NA
j_call: TRBJ1-5
cdr3_aa: ATSRVTTGSLRNQPQH

v_call: TRBV7-9
clone_size: NA
j_call: TRBJ1-6
cdr3_aa: ASSLTGATPLH

v_call: TRBV27
clone_size: NA
j_call: TRBJ1-6
cdr3_aa: ASRRSGDNSPLH

v_call: TRBV2
clone_size: NA
j_call: TRBJ1-1
cdr3_aa: ASSGRTGITEAF

v_call: TRBV3-1/TRBV3-2
clone_size: NA
j_call: TRBJ1-2
cdr3_aa: ASSQEGRRGYT

v_call: TRBV6-5
clone_size: NA
j_call: TRBJ2-1
cdr3_aa: ASSSASGVNEQF

v_call: TRBV9
clone_size: NA
j_call: TRBJ1-1
cdr3_aa: ASSVQAGAEAF

v_call: TRBV5-5
clone_size: NA
j_call: TRBJ2-5
cdr3_aa: ASSVGTGGQKETQY

v_call: TRBV2
clone_size: NA
j_call: TRBJ1-3
cdr3_aa: ASSSGFGNTIY

v_call: TRBV6-5
clone_size: NA
j_call: TRBJ1-1
cdr3_aa: ASSWVLQGAF

v_call: TRBV19
clone_size: NA
j_call: TRBJ1-1
cdr3_aa: ATSGTGALRSTEAF

v_call: TRBV25-1
clone_size: NA
j_call: TRBJ2-6
cdr3_aa: ASSFSGANVLT

v_call: TRBV1
clone_size: NA
j_call: TRBJ2-1
cdr3_aa: TSSRTVLAGEGNEQF

v_call: TRBV11-2
clone_size: once
j_call: TRBJ2-5
cdr3_aa: ASSNRRTIQETQY

v_call: TRBV7-2
clone_size: NA
j_call: TRBJ2-7
cdr3_aa: ASSPDRGGEQY

v_call: TRBV12-5
clone_size: NA
j_call: TRBJ1-2
cdr3_aa: ASANGQGNAGYT

v_call: TRBV5-1
clone_size: NA
j_call: TRBJ2-7
cdr3_aa: ASSSQGAPIYEQY

v_call: TRBV20-1
clone_size: NA
j_call: TRBJ1-2
cdr3_aa: SASPRVGGGYT

v_call: TRBV24-1
clone_size: NA
j_call: TRBJ2-1
cdr3_aa: ATSDSPGTGRNEQF

v_call: TRBV7-3
clone_size: NA
j_call: TRBJ2-3
cdr3_aa: ASSLLAGSDTQY

v_call: TRBV27
clone_size: NA
j_call: TRBJ2-7
cdr3_aa: ASSLVEGYEQY

v_call: TRBV19
clone_size: NA
j_call: TRBJ2-7
cdr3_aa: ASSSSRGNEQY

v_call: TRBV2
clone_size: NA
j_call: TRBJ1-3
cdr3_aa: ASRQGAGNTIY

v_call: TRBV3-1/TRBV3-2
clone_size: NA
j_call: TRBJ1-4
cdr3_aa: ASSHQQGAREKLF

v_call: TRBV30
clone_size: NA
j_call: TRBJ1-2
cdr3_aa: AWDRGLYHGYT

v_call: TRBV5-1
clone_size: once
j_call: TRBJ2-3
cdr3_aa: ASSLGSGGTQDTQY

v_call: TRBV11-2
clone_size: NA
j_call: TRBJ2-3
cdr3_aa: ASRGPGQGFIDTQY

v_call: TRBV3-1/TRBV3-2
clone_size: NA
j_call: TRBJ2-1
cdr3_aa: ASSQGSIIYNEQF

v_call: TRBV18
clone_size: NA
j_call: TRBJ2-3
cdr3_aa: ASSPSGASTDTQY

v_call: TRBV24-1
clone_size: NA
j_call: TRBJ1-1
cdr3_aa: ATRDGQMNTEAF

v_call: TRBV5-1
clone_size: NA
j_call: TRBJ2-5
cdr3_aa: ASRLTGTATETQY

v_call: TRBV28
clone_size: NA
j_call: TRBJ2-1
cdr3_aa: ATLSGGSYNEQF

v_call: TRBV30
clone_size: NA
j_call: TRBJ2-1
cdr3_aa: AWMWGQGLSNEQF

v_call: TRBV19
clone_size: NA
j_call: TRBJ2-1
cdr3_aa: ASSPDWERGGNNEQF

v_call: TRBV4-2
clone_size: once
j_call: TRBJ1-1
cdr3_aa: ASSQVVQGGAEAF

v_call: TRBV14
clone_size: once
j_call: TRBJ1-2
cdr3_aa: ASSQIDRLYGYT

v_call: TRBV29-1
clone_size: NA
j_call: TRBJ2-3
cdr3_aa: SVEPYERDTQY

v_call: TRBV5-1
clone_size: NA
j_call: TRBJ1-2
cdr3_aa: ASSLDVSTNYGYT

v_call: TRBV10-3
clone_size: NA
j_call: TRBJ2-3
cdr3_aa: AIRGGQVDTQY

v_call: TRBV5-1
clone_size: NA
j_call: TRBJ2-1
cdr3_aa: ATRRGGSATDEQF